This passage covers 23 T cell receptor beta chains from one sample sequenced in a study of blood T cell repertoires in COVID-19. Libraries were prepared by immunoSEQ multiplex PCR; TCRdb keeps only in-frame clonotypes and omits some of them. The sample consists of tens of thousands of clones, roughly 80% of them appearing once. Sample: peripheral blood. The receptors were gathered from a human donor in a cohort sampled during active COVID-19.

In its sample, this clone was seen once. Since a much larger clone is just one base distant, this may be a read error. Other DNA sequences in the same sample also yield this CDR3. The chain recombines TRBV15 with TRBJ2-1, with 8 bases matching TRBD1. The CDR3 covers 15 residues. CDR1 and CDR2 from the germline V gene are LNHNV and YYDKDF (reference sequence). With 4 bases clipped from V and 1 base from J, the junction kept 3 bases outside the gene matches. CDR3 region: CATSNGQGSYNEQFF. The CDR3 DNA is TGTGCCACCAGCAACGGACAGGGATCCTACAATGAGCAGTTCTTC.

The chain combines TRBV19 with TRBJ2-3; possible D gene TRBD1, 5 bases. V was cut by 1 base and J by 3 bases, with 8 bases left in between. CDR3 length: 14 residues. The V gene's germline CDR1 is LNHDA and CDR2 SQIVND (reference sequence). CDR3 protein: CASSIGQKTDTQYF. For the CDR3, the DNA is TGTGCCAGTAGTATAGGACAGAAAACAGATACGCAGTATTTT. Full variable domain (remainder filled in from reference TRBV19 and TRBJ2-3): DGGITQSPKYLFRKEGQNVTLSCEQNLNHDAMYWYRQDPGQGLRLIYYSQIVNDFQKGDIAEGYSVSREKKESFPLTVTSAQKNPTAFYLCASSIGQKTDTQYFGPGTRLTVL.

CDR3 in amino acids: CASTPGQGYSGELFF. Here the CDR3 DNA reads TGTGCCAGCACCCCGGGACAGGGATATTCCGGGGAGCTGTTTTTT. V and J are TRBV13 and TRBJ2-2; 9 bases fit TRBD1. This CDR3 contains 15 residues. Per the germline V gene, CDR1 is PRHDT and CDR2 is FYEKMQ (reference sequence). V was clipped by 7 bases and J by 6 bases; unmatched bases: 9.

This clone occurred once. J is TRBJ2-3 and V is TRBV2; perhaps TRBD2 as D (5 bases). The CDR3 totals 13 residues. The V end lost 7 bases, the J end lost 2 bases, and 10 bases lay between the germline ends. CDR1 is SNHLY, CDR2 FYNNEI, per germline. The CDR3 nucleotides read TGTGCCAGCATCCGCGGGCCCACAGATACGCAGTATTTT. This translates into CASIRGPTDTQYF.

V is TRBV7-9 and J is TRBJ1-1, with 10 bases that match TRBD1. The CDR3 spans 15 residues. Germline CDR1 reads SEHNR; CDR2 reads FQNEAQ (reference sequence). The J segment lost 3 bases and the V segment lost 2 bases, leaving 3 bases of the junction unmatched. The CDR3 loop reads CASSLRQGADTEAFF. The DNA for the CDR3 is TGTGCCAGCAGCTTACGACAGGGGGCGGACACTGAAGCTTTCTTT.

The rearrangement uses TRBV6-5 and TRBJ2-1; tentative D call: TRBD1 (6 bases). The CDR3 spans 15 residues. Trimming cost V 6 bases and J 6 bases, with 18 bases left between them. Germline V CDR1 and CDR2: MNHEY, SVGAGI. CDR3 region: CASRPPQGIGNEQFF. The DNA for the CDR3 is TGTGCCAGCAGACCCCCGCAGGGGATCGGCAATGAGCAGTTCTTC.

The rearrangement links TRBV5-1 to TRBJ2-3; 7 bases align to TRBD2. CDR1 SGHRS and CDR2 YFSETQ come from the germline V gene. Losses at the gene ends were 4 bases for V and 4 bases for J; bases not matched to a gene: 15. The CDR3 has 17 amino acids. The CDR3 region has the DNA TGCGCCAGCAGCCGAGGGCCCGGACGGGGGGTCTCAGATACGCAGTATTTT. It yields the protein CASSRGPGRGVSDTQYF.

This clone was observed a few times. The chain recombines TRBV5-1 with TRBJ2-1; 8 bases fit TRBD1. The length of the CDR3 is 15 residues. The germline V gene encodes CDR1 SGHRS and CDR2 YFSETQ. V shed 4 bases and J 5 bases; nucleotides not matched to a gene: 8. CDR3 sequence reads: CASSAGQGDHNEQFF. In DNA form, the CDR3 reads TGCGCCAGCAGCGCCGGACAGGGAGACCACAATGAGCAGTTCTTC. Full variable domain (rest looked up from reference TRBV5-1 and TRBJ2-1): KAGVTQTPRYLIKTRGQQVTLSCSPISGHRSVSWYQQTPGQGLQFLFEYFSETQRNKGNFPGRFSGRQFSNSRSEMNVSTLELGDSALYLCASSAGQGDHNEQFFGPGTRLTVL.

The rearrangement joins TRBV7-2 to TRBJ1-4; no definite D call. Per germline, CDR1 SGHTA and CDR2 FQGNSA. CDR3 size: 16 residues. V gave up 5 bases and J gave up 0 bases, with 13 bases separating them. CDR3 coding DNA: TGTGCCAGCAGCACCAAGCGGCTCGCAACTAATGAAAAACTGTTTTTT. Its translation: CASSTKRLATNEKLFF. The full variable domain, rest sourced from reference TRBV7-2 and TRBJ1-4, is GAGVSQSPSNKVTEKGKDVELRCDPISGHTALYWYRQSLGQGLEFLIYFQGNSAPDKSGLPSDRFSAERTGGSVSTLTIQRTQQEDSAVYLCASSTKRLATNEKLFFGSGTQLSVL.

The CDR3 spells CASSRDRGNTIYF. In DNA form, the CDR3 reads TGTGCCAGCAGTCGGGACAGAGGAAACACCATATATTTT. This chain links TRBV5-5 with TRBJ1-3, with 7 nucleotides matching TRBD1. Germline loops: CDR1 SGHKS, CDR2 YYEKEE (reference sequence). J gave up 4 bases and V 5 bases, and 3 bases lay outside the gene matches. The CDR3 extends over 13 amino acids.

The CDR3 sequence is CAWTSGRAPEKLFF. The CDR3 nucleotides are TGTGCCTGGACGTCGGGCAGGGCCCCTGAAAAACTGTTTTTT. The chain employs TRBV30 and TRBJ1-4; a weak D match, TRBD1 (5 bases). Germline CDR1 reads GTSNPN; CDR2 reads SVGIG (reference sequence). The V and J ends lost 4 bases and 7 bases respectively, with 16 bases between them. This CDR3 region has 14 residues.

This clone was found once. V usage is TRBV6-5 and J usage is TRBJ2-7, with no clear D. Trimming took 4 bases from V and 3 from J, leaving 13 bases between them. CDR3 length equals 14 residues. Germline values: CDR1 MNHEY, CDR2 SVGAGI. CDR3 region: CASSSRHTYYEQYF. The DNA of the CDR3 is TGTGCCAGCAGTTCGAGGCACACATACTACGAGCAGTACTTC.

This sequence joins TRBV12-3 or TRBV12-4 and TRBJ2-7, with D unclear. The CDR3 is 11 amino acids. Trimming stripped 5 bases from V and 5 bases from J, with 7 bases between. Here the CDR3 reads CASSRGNEQYF. The CDR3 DNA is TGTGCCAGCAGTCGAGGTAACGAGCAGTACTTC.

The chain employs TRBV18 and TRBJ1-4; 9 nucleotides agree with TRBD1. The CDR3 contains 15 residues. Germline values: CDR1 KGHSH, CDR2 LQKENI. Trimming at V came to 2 bases and at J to 2 bases, leaving 0 bases not matched to a gene. The CDR3 sequence: CASSPGTGTNEKLFF. CDR3 DNA sequence: TGTGCCAGCTCACCAGGGACAGGGACTAATGAAAAACTGTTTTTT.

J is TRBJ1-2 and V is TRBV6-5, with D tentatively TRBD1 (6 bases). V shed 6 bases and J shed 3 bases, with 17 bases lying between them. This CDR3 is built from 15 residues. Germline loops: CDR1 MNHEY, CDR2 SVGAGI. The DNA of the CDR3 is TGTGCCAGCAGATTGACAGGCACTGGGGACTATGGCTACACCTTC. Translation: CASRLTGTGDYGYTF.

The chain couples TRBV25-1 to TRBJ1-4; D might be TRBD1 (6 bases). The CDR3 consists of 17 residues. The germline V and J ends were trimmed by 3 bases and 8 bases, with 22 bases remaining between them. Germline V gene data show CDR1 as MGHDK and CDR2 as SYGVNS. In nucleotides, the CDR3 is TGTGCCAGCAGTGAGTCCCGGGGGGGGGCGATTTCGGAAAAACTGTTTTTT. As protein: CASSESRGGAISEKLFF.

This CDR3 reads CASRQGADTDTQYF. The CDR3 coding sequence is TGTGCCAGCAGACAGGGGGCGGACACAGATACGCAGTATTTT. The genes are TRBV6-5 and TRBJ2-3; the match to TRBD1 covers 9 bases. V lost 6 bases to trimming and J lost 2 bases; unmatched junction nucleotides: 3. Germline V gives CDR1 MNHEY, CDR2 SVGAGI. The CDR3 has 14 amino acids.

The V and J genes are TRBV7-2 and TRBJ2-1; TRBD1 is a possible D gene (6 bases). Trimming left V 7 bases short and J 11 bases short, with 12 bases between. There are 11 residues in the CDR3. From germline, CDR1 is SGHTA and CDR2 FQGNSA. CDR3 coding DNA: TGTGCCAGCACCCAAGGACAGCAGCAGTTCTTC. It encodes CASTQGQQQFF.

The chain combines TRBV4-1 with TRBJ2-1; 11 bases agree with TRBD2. The CDR3 length is 19 residues. The V gene end was trimmed by 0 bases and the J gene end by 7 bases; junction bases not matched to a gene: 14. Germline V lookup: CDR1 MGHRA, CDR2 YSYEKL. CDR3 DNA: TGCGCCAGCAGCCAAGATCCTTTGCGGACTAGCGGGTTTGGGAATGAGCAGTTCTTC. This encodes CASSQDPLRTSGFGNEQFF.

This clone was seen more than once but under ten times. The chain has TRBV10-3 and TRBJ1-1; D is undetermined. Germline loops: CDR1 ENHRY, CDR2 SYGVKD. The length of the CDR3 is 13 residues. V lost 6 bases and J lost 2, with 10 bases in between. The CDR3 DNA reads TGTGCCATCAGAGCCCGGGATAACACTGAAGCTTTCTTT. This translates into CAIRARDNTEAFF.

The chain employs TRBV15 and TRBJ2-3; TRBD2 aligns across 9 bases. V shed 1 base and J 3 bases; nucleotides not matched to a gene: 2. The CDR3 has 15 residues. CDR1 and CDR2 from the germline V gene are LNHNV and YYDKDF (reference sequence). The CDR3 DNA is TGTGCCACCAGCAGAGCTAGCGGGGTTACAGATACGCAGTATTTT. It translates to CATSRASGVTDTQYF.

The chain recombines TRBV3-1 (or the pseudogene TRBV3-2) with TRBJ2-3, with 7 nucleotides matching TRBD2. Trimming at V came to 3 bases and at J to 8 bases, leaving 5 bases not matched to a gene. Germline V gives CDR1 LGHDT, CDR2 YNNKEL (reference sequence). The CDR3 is made up of 13 amino acids. CDR3 DNA sequence: TGTGCCAGCAGCCATGGGACTATTCGTACGCAGTATTTT. Translating it yields CASSHGTIRTQYF.

This chain uses TRBV3-1 (or the pseudogene TRBV3-2) with TRBJ2-7, with 7 nucleotides matching TRBD1. Germline lookup yields CDR1 LGHDT and CDR2 YNNKEL (reference sequence). With V trimmed by 4 bases and J by 3 bases, 9 bases remained unmatched. The CDR3 sequence is 15 residues long. The CDR3 loop reads CASSLRDSKDYEQYF. The CDR3, as DNA: TGTGCCAGCAGCCTCCGGGACAGCAAAGACTACGAGCAGTACTTC.